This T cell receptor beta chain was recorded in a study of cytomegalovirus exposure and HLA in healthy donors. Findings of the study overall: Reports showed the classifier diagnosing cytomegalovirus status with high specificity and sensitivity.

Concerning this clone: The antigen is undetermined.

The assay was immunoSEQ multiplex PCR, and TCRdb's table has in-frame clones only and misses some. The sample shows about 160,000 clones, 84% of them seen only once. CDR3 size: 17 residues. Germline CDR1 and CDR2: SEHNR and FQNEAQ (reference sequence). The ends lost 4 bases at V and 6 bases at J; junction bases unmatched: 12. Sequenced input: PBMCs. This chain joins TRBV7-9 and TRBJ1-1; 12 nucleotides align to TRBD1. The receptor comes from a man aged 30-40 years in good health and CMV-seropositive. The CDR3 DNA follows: TGTGCCAGCAGCTACGCCGGGACAGGGGGCGCGAAAGCTGAAGCTTTCTTT. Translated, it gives CASSYAGTGGAKAEAFF.